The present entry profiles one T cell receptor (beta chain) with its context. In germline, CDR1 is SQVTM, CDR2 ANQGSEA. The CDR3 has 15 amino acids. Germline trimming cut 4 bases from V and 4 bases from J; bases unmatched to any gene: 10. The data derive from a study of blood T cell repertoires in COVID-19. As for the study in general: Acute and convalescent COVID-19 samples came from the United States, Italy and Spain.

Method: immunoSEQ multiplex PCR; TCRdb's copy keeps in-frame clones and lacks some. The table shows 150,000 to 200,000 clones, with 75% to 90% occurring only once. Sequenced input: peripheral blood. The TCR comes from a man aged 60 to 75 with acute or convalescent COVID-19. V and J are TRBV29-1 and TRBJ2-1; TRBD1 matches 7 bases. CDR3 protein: CSVGPGQNFYNEQFF. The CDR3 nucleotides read TGCAGCGTTGGGCCGGGACAGAATTTTTACAATGAGCAGTTCTTC.